The clone carrying this T cell receptor beta chain occurred many times. As yet, its antigen is unknown. This CDR3 has 15 residues. With 6 bases clipped from V and 3 bases from J, the junction kept 10 bases outside the gene matches. The germline gives CDR1 MNHEY, CDR2 SVGEGT. This entry belongs to a study of metastatic and nonmetastatic thyroid tumors. Study-wide background: Malignant thyroid and benign thyroid patients provided blood and tumor or nodule tissue whose repertoires were compared.

No treatment of any kind had been given to any patient before thyroid surgery. General study results and limits: Within blood and tumor, benign nodules reportedly had significantly lower TCR beta diversity than malignant thyroid tumors did.

In the study's own analysis: To classify distant metastasis in papillary thyroid cancer, a model was built from CDR3 differences across clinicopathological groups. TCRdb called clones again from the PCR reads with MiXCR. The V and J calls were determined by TCRdb, not by the authors. The data contain about 32,000 clones, 15% to 20% of them singletons. The chain couples TRBV6-2 or TRBV6-3 to TRBJ1-1; 7 positions agree with TRBD1. This sequence was found in a female donor with papillary thyroid cancer or a benign thyroid nodule (not recorded which). Some clones in this sample may be carry-over from other donors' samples. What was sequenced was blood. The CDR3 sequence is CASRGDRVRDTEAFF. CDR3 DNA: TGTGCCAGCAGAGGCGACAGGGTGAGGGACACTGAAGCTTTCTTT.